This passage covers 8 T cell receptor beta chains from one sample sequenced in a study of graft-versus-host responses after intestinal transplantation. Their recognized antigens are unknown. Libraries were prepared by immunoSEQ multiplex PCR; TCRdb keeps only in-frame clonotypes and omits some of them. The data show some 110,000 clones, with approximately 93% seen just once and less than 1.5% held by the top ten. The sample here was unstimulated CD8+ T cells sorted from spleen or lymph node cells, taken before transplant. The origin of the receptors is a human donor who was the organ donor for an intestinal transplant.

The J gene is TRBJ2-1, the V gene TRBV19, with a tentative D call TRBD1 (6 bases). V was cut by 6 bases and J by 0 bases, with 9 bases left in between. The germline V gene encodes CDR1 LNHDA and CDR2 SQIVND (reference sequence). The CDR3 consists of 14 residues. The CDR3, as DNA: TGTGCCAGTAGAACAGGGAGCTCCTACAATGAGCAGTTCTTC. Its translation is CASRTGSSYNEQFF. The whole variable domain, remainder taken from reference TRBV19 and TRBJ2-1, is DGGITQSPKYLFRKEGQNVTLSCEQNLNHDAMYWYRQDPGQGLRLIYYSQIVNDFQKGDIAEGYSVSREKKESFPLTVTSAQKNPTAFYLCASRTGSSYNEQFFGPGTRLTVL.

This chain joins TRBV18 and TRBJ1-1; D is uncertain. The germline V gene has CDR1 KGHSH and CDR2 LQKENI. The CDR3 spans 14 residues. Trimming stripped 2 bases from V and 4 bases from J, with 11 bases between. CDR3 protein: CASSPVGGGTEAFF. The CDR3, as DNA: TGTGCCAGCTCACCAGTGGGAGGCGGCACTGAAGCTTTCTTT.

Comment on this clone: The junction shows a germline mismatch at one end, possibly a read error. The chain is built from TRBV6-1 and TRBJ2-7, with D possibly being TRBD2 (7 bases). Germline V CDR1 and CDR2: MNHNS, SASEGT. CDR3 length equals 14 residues. Here the CDR3 reads CATKGGPSLRRGGF. In nucleotides, the CDR3 is TGTGCCACCAAAGGGGGGCCTAGCCTGAGGAGGGGAGGGTTC.

The CDR3 DNA is TGTGCCAGCAGCCCCGATGGCCACGAGCAGTACTTC. This gives the protein CASSPDGHEQYF. The rearrangement joins TRBV7-9 to TRBJ2-7; D remains unclear. The CDR3 extends over 12 amino acids. Between the trimmed V and J ends, which lost 5 bases and 5 bases, there was a span of 10 bases. Germline V gives CDR1 SEHNR, CDR2 FQNEAQ (reference sequence).

The chain uses TRBV4-2 and TRBJ2-7; 8 positions match TRBD2. This CDR3 comprises 14 residues. Per the germline V gene, CDR1 is LGHNA and CDR2 is YNFKEQ. J was trimmed by 6 bases and V by 4 bases; bases with no gene match: 8. As DNA, the CDR3 is TGTGCCAGCAGCCTGGGACTAGTGGGTCCCGAGCAGTACTTC. Its translation is CASSLGLVGPEQYF.

This clone has just one count. The chain couples TRBV28 to TRBJ2-1; D is uncertain. CDR1 and CDR2 from the germline V gene are MDHEN and SYDVKM. CDR3 size: 10 residues. The ends were cut back, 6 bases at V and 8 bases at J, with 5 bases in the middle. The DNA for the CDR3 is TGTGCCAGCAGGAGCGATGAGCAGTTCTTC. Residues: CASRSDEQFF. The entire variable domain, with the rest obtained from reference TRBV28 and TRBJ2-1, is as follows: DVKVTQSSRYLVKRTGEKVFLECVQDMDHENMFWYRQDPGLGLRLIYFSYDVKMKEKGDIPEGYSVSREKKERFSLILESASTNQTSMYLCASRSDEQFFGPGTRLTVL.

The V and J genes are TRBV6-4 and TRBJ2-1; D may be TRBD1 (6 bases). This CDR3 contains 11 residues. Trimming shortened V by 6 bases and J by 7 bases, and 7 bases separated the two germline ends. Germline assignment: CDR1 MRHNA and CDR2 SNTAGT. In nucleotides, the CDR3 is TGTGCCAGCAGCCAGGGGAATGAGCAGTTCTTC. Encoded protein: CASSQGNEQFF.

This clone was seen a single time. The V gene is TRBV4-2, the J gene TRBJ2-5, with 7 bases aligning to TRBD2. V was clipped by 0 bases and J by 5 bases; unmatched bases: 6. Germline V CDR1 and CDR2: LGHNA, YNFKEQ. There are 15 residues in the CDR3. CDR3 amino acids: CASSQDGLDSETQYF. CDR3 nucleotides: TGTGCCAGCAGCCAAGATGGACTAGACTCGGAGACCCAGTACTTC.